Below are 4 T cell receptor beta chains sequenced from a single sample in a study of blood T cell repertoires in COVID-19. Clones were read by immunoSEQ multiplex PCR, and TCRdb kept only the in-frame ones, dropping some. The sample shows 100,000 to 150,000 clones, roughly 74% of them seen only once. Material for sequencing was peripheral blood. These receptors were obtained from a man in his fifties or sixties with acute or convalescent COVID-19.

The CDR3 bases are TGTGCCTGGAGTCCTATATTCATGACCGGGGAGCTGTTTTTT. Its translation: CAWSPIFMTGELFF. The V call is TRBV30, the J call TRBJ2-2; D is unresolved. Germline V gives CDR1 GTSNPN, CDR2 SVGIG (reference sequence). The CDR3 sequence is 14 residues long. V was clipped by 2 bases and J by 5 bases, with 12 bases between them.

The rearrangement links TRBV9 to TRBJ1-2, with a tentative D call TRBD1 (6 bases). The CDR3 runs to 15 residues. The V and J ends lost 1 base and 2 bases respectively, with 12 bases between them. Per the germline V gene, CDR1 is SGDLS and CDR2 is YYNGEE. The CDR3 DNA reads TGTGCCAGCAGCGTACTATCGACAGGCAACTATGGCTACACCTTC. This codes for CASSVLSTGNYGYTF. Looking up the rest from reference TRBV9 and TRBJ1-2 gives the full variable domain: DSGVTQTPKHLITATGQRVTLRCSPRSGDLSVYWYQQSLDQGLQFLIQYYNGEERAKGNILERFSAQQFPDLHSELNLSSLELGDSALYFCASSVLSTGNYGYTFGSGTRLTVV.

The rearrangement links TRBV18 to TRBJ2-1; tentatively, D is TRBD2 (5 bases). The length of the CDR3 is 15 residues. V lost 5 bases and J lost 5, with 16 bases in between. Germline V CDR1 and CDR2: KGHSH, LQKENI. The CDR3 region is CASSASAGNHNEQFF. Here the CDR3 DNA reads TGTGCCAGCTCAGCCTCCGCCGGGAACCACAATGAGCAGTTCTTC.

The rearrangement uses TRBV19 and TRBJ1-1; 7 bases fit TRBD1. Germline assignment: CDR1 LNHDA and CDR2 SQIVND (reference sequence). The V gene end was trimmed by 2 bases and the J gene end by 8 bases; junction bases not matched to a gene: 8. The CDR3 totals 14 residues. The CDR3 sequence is CASSISPGGPEAFF. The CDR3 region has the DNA TGTGCCAGTAGTATAAGTCCAGGGGGACCGGAAGCTTTCTTT.